The sequence of this T cell receptor beta chain was determined in a study of blood T cell repertoires in COVID-19 (dated by TCRdb to the early 2020s). Looking at the study overall: Samples covering the acute and convalescent phases of COVID-19 were provided by collaborators in the United States, Italy and Spain. The samples were drawn from two sources: the first 160 participants of the ongoing ImmuneRACE study, and 1,000 to 1,500 subjects contributed by 6 global collaborators. The sample metadata nearly always contained a de-identified subject ID, COVID-19 status, age in years and sex. The prospective study material was composed of cDNA or gDNA derived from T cells, B-cell-depleted T cells, or PBMCs. A freely available public database, intended as a resource for researchers studying the immune response to SARS-CoV-2, is where the repertoires were released. Subjects who had been exposed to COVID-19, were actively infected with it, or had recovered from it provided the deeply sampled blood TCRbeta repertoires that made up the dataset. Where available, HLA class I and class II types were taken from metadata supplied by the sample provider and were not determined by assay-based typing.

This clone has only a few counts. The target of this receptor is not known. No much larger clone exists at a distance of one base, and base qualities are not known. In the prospective study, participants were about 18 to 89 years old, resided in approximately 25 geographic areas of the United States, and were enrolled through a virtual design. Cohort assignment in the prospective study relied on participant-reported clinical history from a screening survey and a study questionnaire. Recovered participants in ImmuneRACE Cohort 3 were defined by two consecutive negative NP/OP PCR tests, clearance by a healthcare professional, or resolution of symptoms. Each participant in the prospective study had whole blood, serum and a nasopharyngeal or oropharyngeal swab collected by mobile phlebotomists. Over a roughly two-month period, participants in the prospective study had the option of providing additional blood draws and questionnaires. Blood samples from the prospective study were shipped frozen or at room temperature prior to DNA extraction.

The germline V gene encodes CDR1 KGHDR and CDR2 SFDVKD. Inclusive of the bounding cysteine and phenylalanine, the CDR3 is 12 residues long. Only CDR3 DNA is held: 36 bases, read in frame from base 1. Cut back by 11 bases and 2 bases, the V and J ends lie 10 bases apart. TCRbeta CDR3 regions were amplified from genomic DNA by means of the immunoSEQ Assay, a bias-controlled multiplex PCR. The original pipeline was this. The number of nucleated cells in each sample was estimated by amplification of reference gene primers within the assay. To quantify the absolute abundance of each unique TCRbeta CDR3 rearrangement, sequence reads were collapsed and filtered. Productive Simpson clonality was computed per sample as the square root of Simpson's diversity index over productive rearrangements. This is the immuneACCESS table as TCRdb keeps it, with only in-frame sequences that have V and J called. A part of the clones is gone; compared with another copy, unresolved V genes explain less than half, and the rest is unexplained. V and J calls and clone size are copied from that table; D and trimming were computed from the DNA. Present in this sample are 330,000 or so clones, 92% of which were seen just once. Clones ranked in the top ten supply around 18% of the sample.

The full study reports these points: How much clinical and demographic metadata was included differed by source and by participant, and the metadata was provided uncurated.

Sequenced input: PBMCs or T cells enriched from blood (not recorded which). This chain is built from TRBV24-1 and TRBJ2-3, with no reliable assignment of the D segment. The TCR comes from a woman aged 25-40 years who had recovered from COVID-19. The CDR3 region: CAIGADTDTQYF. The sequence in DNA is TGTGCCATCGGAGCAGACACAGATACGCAGTATTTT.